This T cell receptor beta chain was observed in a study of shared clonotypes between healthy human individuals (dated by TCRdb to 2018 to 2021). About the investigation overall: The cohort comprised two women and three men aged 18 to 49 years. To increase sequencing depth and limit assay-specific biases, different laboratories used diverse techniques to prepare libraries and sequence TCR repertoires. Leukapheresis yielded between about 0.94 and 9 billion PBMCs per donor. For each donor, CD4 naive and CD4 memory were each run on three plates, CD8 naive on two plates, and CD8 memory on one plate. To estimate repertoire size and how much clonotypes are shared between individuals, the study performed deep sequencing of blood TCR repertoires from a few healthy adults.

V is pruned by 4 bases and J by 5 bases, leaving 1 base of the junction without a gene match. CDR1 and CDR2 (DFQATT, SNEGSKA) derive from the germline V gene (reference sequence). The CDR3 numbers 11 residues from cysteine through phenylalanine. Just the 33-base CDR3 DNA is kept, in frame starting at base 1. On the study overall, not on this receptor specifically: Based on pairwise subsampling, the degree of clonotype sharing among donors was expected to be affected by sequencing depth. The genetic and exposure-history diversity represented was limited by the small number of donors. Naive subsets generally had larger estimated clonotype richness than memory subsets. Across a few donors, about 5.2% of naive CD4, 3.5% of naive CD8, 2.3% of memory CD4, and roughly 0.41% of memory CD8 clonotypes were shared. Rarefaction of sorted-subset datasets indicated incomplete sequencing despite the large sequencing depth. Sampling was restricted to blood, and TCR repertoires in tissue are likely to differ from TCR repertoires in blood. Compared with non-shared clonotypes, the clonotypes found in all four sorted-subset donors had higher generation probabilities.

Healthy HIV-negative adults with no recently reported acute infections or vaccinations were included as donors. All donors were Caucasian adults living in Nashville, Tennessee, USA. Magnetic negative selection was used to enrich CD4+ T cells, after which naive cells were positively selected on CD45RA and the negative fraction became the memory subset. Blood was obtained by leukapheresis, after which PBMCs were separated by Ficoll-Histopaque density gradient centrifugation and cryopreserved in liquid nitrogen vapor phase. Purity and quantity of every magnetically sorted T cell population were checked by analytical flow cytometry. Genomic DNA was isolated from each sorted fraction and quantified by UV absorbance on a Nanodrop 2000c. Worth noting for this clone: Its antigen remains undetermined. No much larger clone exists at a distance of one base, and base qualities are not known.

Using the deep immunoSEQ assay, TCR CDR3 regions were amplified from genomic DNA by multiplex PCR. Extracted genomic DNA from each cell subset was spread evenly across all wells of several immunoSEQ 96-well plates, with each plate serving as a replicate. For sorted subsets, around 200 ng genomic DNA, equal to about 30,000 T cell genomes, was loaded into each replicate PCR. Purified libraries were measured with a Qubit 3.0 fluorometer, size-checked on a Bioanalyzer 2100, and measured again with the KAPA Library Quantification kit. A separate single-read 150-cycle Illumina NextSeq 550 flow cell was used to sequence each immunoSEQ 96-well plate. Processing in the source paper ran as follows. Because only junctional sequences without quality scores were contained in the immunoSEQ output, filtering matching that applied to full-length reads could not be performed. To assign V/J genes and CDR3, sequences were annotated using PyIR, a Python wrapper for IgBLAST v1.9, with IMGT germline references. Reads were filtered out if the reads had weak V/J assignments (E-value above 1e-6), no CDR3, stop codons, out-of-frame junctions, or ambiguous translated residues. V3J clonotypes were defined as sequences sharing the same inferred V gene, J gene, and CDR3 amino acid sequence. Percentage overlap between repertoires was computed as shared unique clonotypes divided by the size of the smaller repertoire. Three approaches were used to assess repertoire richness: RTK rarefaction, the Chao1 estimator, and Recon v2.1 estimates of unobserved clonotypes. Generation probabilities for all TCRbeta clonotypes obtained by the gDNA method from a handful of donors were computed using OLGA. The table was pulled from immuneACCESS by TCRdb, which kept in-frame rearrangements only. Such tables lose some clones; where checked, under half of the loss comes from unresolved V genes, and the rest has no known cause. That table furnishes V, J and clone size, whereas the DNA furnished D and trimming. The sample contains 950,000 to 1,200,000 clones, around 77% of them found a single time. 0.89% of the sample is held by the ten biggest clonotypes.

Sequencing used memory CD4+ T cells from PBMCs. Taken with the paper, the label for cell subset or site translates to: CD45RA-negative fraction. This sequence originates from a man aged 18 to 30 in good health. Some clones in this sample may be carry-over from other donors' samples. Recombination joined TRBV20-1 with TRBJ2-5; a stretch of 7 junction bases matches TRBD1. The CDR3 region reads CSAMDRETQYF. The base sequence is TGCAGTGCTATGGACAGGGAGACCCAGTACTTC.